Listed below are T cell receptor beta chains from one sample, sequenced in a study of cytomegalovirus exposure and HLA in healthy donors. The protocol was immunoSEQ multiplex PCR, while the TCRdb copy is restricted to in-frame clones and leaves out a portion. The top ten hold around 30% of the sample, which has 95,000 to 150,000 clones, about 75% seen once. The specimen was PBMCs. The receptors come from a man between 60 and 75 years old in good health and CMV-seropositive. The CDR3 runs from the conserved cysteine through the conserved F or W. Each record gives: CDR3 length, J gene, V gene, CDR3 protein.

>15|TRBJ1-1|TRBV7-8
CASGGQWGMNTEAFF
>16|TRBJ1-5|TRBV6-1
CASSERDRESNQPQHF
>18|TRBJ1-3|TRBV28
CASRSGTGPRKSGNTIYF
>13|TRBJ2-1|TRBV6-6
CASRGTSGNEQFF
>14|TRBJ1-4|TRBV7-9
CASSAGTGYEKLFF
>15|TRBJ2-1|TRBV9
CASSALVGSSNEQFF
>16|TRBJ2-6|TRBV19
CASSLPGDSGANVLTF
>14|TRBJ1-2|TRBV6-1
CASMVGGTDYGYTF
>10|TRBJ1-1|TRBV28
CASGGIVAFF
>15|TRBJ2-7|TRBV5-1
CASSFAGQGVDEQYF
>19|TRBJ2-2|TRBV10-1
CASSEPGLAGGPSTGELFF
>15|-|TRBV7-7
CASSPGTGGSYEQYF
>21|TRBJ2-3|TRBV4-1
CASSQAPGTGVAQPSTDTQYF
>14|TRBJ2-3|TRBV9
CASSPRTGADTQYF
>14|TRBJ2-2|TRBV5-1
CASSPDRRDGELFF
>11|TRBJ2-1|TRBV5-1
CASSLDLARVF
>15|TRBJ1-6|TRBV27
CASSFGDRANSPLHF
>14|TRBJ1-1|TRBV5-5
CASSRPQGQPEAFF
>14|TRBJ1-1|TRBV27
CASSFWGEGTEAFF
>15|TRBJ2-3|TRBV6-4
CASSDQGLHTDTQYF
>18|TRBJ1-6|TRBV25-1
CASSDWRGSSSYNSPLHF
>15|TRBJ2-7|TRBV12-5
CASGRVGATLGEQYF
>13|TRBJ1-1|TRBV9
CASSVGQASEAFF
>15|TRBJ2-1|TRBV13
CASSEGQGAYNEQFF
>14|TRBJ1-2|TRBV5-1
CASSLSTGNYGYIF
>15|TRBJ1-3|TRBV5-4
CASRKDRSSGNTIYF
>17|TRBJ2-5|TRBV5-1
CASSRGLAGGPGETQYF
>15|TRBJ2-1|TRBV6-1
CASSPGTGFYNEQFF
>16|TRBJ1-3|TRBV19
CASSPLDREVENTIYF
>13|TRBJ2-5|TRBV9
CASSAGTSETQYF
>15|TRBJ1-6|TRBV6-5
CASSAILRVNSPLHF
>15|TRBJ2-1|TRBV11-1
CASSPGTGEIDEQFF
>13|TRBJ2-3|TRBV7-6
CASSGGTSRTQYF
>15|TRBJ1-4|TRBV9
CASSASGQGDEKLFF